This T cell receptor (beta chain) is drawn from a study of a mutant IDH1 vaccine in newly diagnosed glioma. Study overall: Pretreatment consisted of radiotherapy, temozolomide, or both, with most receiving both.

This CDR3 contains 14 residues. Per the germline V gene, CDR1 is LNHDA and CDR2 is SQIVND (reference sequence). The V and J ends lost 5 bases and 2 bases respectively, with 12 bases between them. Time point meaning: baseline, week 1 (first vaccination visit). As for treatment: pre-vaccination baseline after standard-of-care therapy. The study enrolled donors with new WHO grade 3 or 4 IDH1-mutant, ATRX-lost astrocytomas. Study-level results: Seemingly, pseudoprogression had no relation to changes in the top peripheral T cell clonotypes. Around 92% of patients showed vaccine-induced immune responses across multiple MHC alleles.

Some clones are missing from TCRdb's copy, which holds only in-frame ones; the method was immunoSEQ multiplex PCR. The profile covers tens of thousands of clones, with approximately 91% appearing a single time and over 9% taken by the ten largest. About this clone: Antigen specificity is unknown.

The receptor was isolated from a man aged 30 to 39 with glioma. The sample in question was PBMCs, obtained from a glioma patient treated with radiotherapy, temozolomide or both. The chain is built from TRBV19 and TRBJ1-1; D remains ambiguous. For the CDR3, the DNA is TGTGCCAGTAGTTCCGGCCGGCATAACACTGAAGCTTTCTTT. Encoded protein: CASSSGRHNTEAFF.